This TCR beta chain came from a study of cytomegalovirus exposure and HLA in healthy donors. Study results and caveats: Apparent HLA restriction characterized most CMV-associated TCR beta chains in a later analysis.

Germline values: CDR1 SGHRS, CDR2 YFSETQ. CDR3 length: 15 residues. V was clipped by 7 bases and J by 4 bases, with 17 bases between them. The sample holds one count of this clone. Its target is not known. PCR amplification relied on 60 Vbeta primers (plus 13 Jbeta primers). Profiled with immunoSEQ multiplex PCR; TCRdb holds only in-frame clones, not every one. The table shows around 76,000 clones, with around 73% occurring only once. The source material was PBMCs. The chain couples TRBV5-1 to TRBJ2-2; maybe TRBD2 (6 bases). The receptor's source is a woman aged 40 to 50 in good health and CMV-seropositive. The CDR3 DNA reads TGCGCCAGCGTGGATTTGGGAGGTGGCACCGGGGAGCTGTTTTTT. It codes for CASVDLGGGTGELFF.